This TCR beta chain was sequenced for a study of long-term antiretroviral therapy in people with HIV. For the study at large: The 2015 recommendation for immediate ART came about a decade after the earliest samples.

Survey level was the resolution at which the v3.0 immunoSEQ assay ran. A target of about 40,000-55,000 T-cell genomes per sample was set for sequencing. The method was immunoSEQ multiplex PCR; TCRdb's version includes in-frame clones alone and lacks a portion of them. Of over 15,000 clones listed, roughly 92% were seen once; the top ten hold 13%. The sample holds one count of this clone. The germline V gene encodes CDR1 LNHDA and CDR2 SQIVND (reference sequence). The CDR3 totals 15 residues. Losses at the gene ends were 4 bases for V and 2 bases for J; bases not matched to a gene: 3. Every donor contributed at least one pre-ART and at least two post-ART PBMC samples.

This TCR was sampled from a middle-aged woman with HIV. This chain links TRBV19 with TRBJ1-5, with 9 bases aligning to TRBD1. The material sequenced was unsorted PBMCs, taken 0.6 years after starting antiretroviral therapy. This chain's CDR3 is CASSSTGGGNQPQHF. For the CDR3, the DNA is TGTGCCAGTAGTAGCACAGGGGGCGGCAATCAGCCCCAGCATTTT.